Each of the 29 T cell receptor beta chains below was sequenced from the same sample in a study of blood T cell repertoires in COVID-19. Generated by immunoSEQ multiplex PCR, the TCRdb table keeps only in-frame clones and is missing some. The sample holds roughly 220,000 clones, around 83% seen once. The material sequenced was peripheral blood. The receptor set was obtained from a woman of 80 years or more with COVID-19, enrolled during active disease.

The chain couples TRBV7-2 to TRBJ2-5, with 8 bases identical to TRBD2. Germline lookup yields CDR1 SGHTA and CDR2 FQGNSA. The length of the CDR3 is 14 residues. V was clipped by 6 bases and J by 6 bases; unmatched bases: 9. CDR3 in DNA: TGTGCCAGCAGATCAGGACTAGCTGGACAGACCCAGTACTTC. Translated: CASRSGLAGQTQYF. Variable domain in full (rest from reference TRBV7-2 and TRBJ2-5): GAGVSQSPSNKVTEKGKDVELRCDPISGHTALYWYRQSLGQGLEFLIYFQGNSAPDKSGLPSDRFSAERTGGSVSTLTIQRTQQEDSAVYLCASRSGLAGQTQYFGPGTRLLVL.

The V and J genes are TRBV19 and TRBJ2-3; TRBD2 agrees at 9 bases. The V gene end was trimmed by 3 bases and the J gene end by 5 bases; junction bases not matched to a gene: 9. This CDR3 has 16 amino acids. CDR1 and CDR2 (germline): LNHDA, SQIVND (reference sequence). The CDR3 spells CASSMAAGGRLDTQYF. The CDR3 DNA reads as TGTGCCAGTAGTATGGCAGCGGGGGGCCGGTTAGATACGCAGTATTTT.

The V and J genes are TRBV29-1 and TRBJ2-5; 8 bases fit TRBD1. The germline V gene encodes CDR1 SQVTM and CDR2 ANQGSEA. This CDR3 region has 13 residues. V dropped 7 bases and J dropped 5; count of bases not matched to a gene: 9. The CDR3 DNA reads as TGCAGCGGTGGACAGGGAAGAGGTGAGACCCAGTACTTC. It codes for CSGGQGRGETQYF.

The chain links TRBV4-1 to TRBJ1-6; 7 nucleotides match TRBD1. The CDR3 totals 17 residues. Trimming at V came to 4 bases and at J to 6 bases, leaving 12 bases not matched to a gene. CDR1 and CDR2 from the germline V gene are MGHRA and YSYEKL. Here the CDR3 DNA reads TGCGCCAGCAGCCGTCCACAGGGGAGCCTTGGTAATTCACCCCTCCACTTT. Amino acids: CASSRPQGSLGNSPLHF.

CDR3 DNA sequence: TGTGCCTGGCAACAACAGGGTACGAGCAATCAGCCCCAGCATTTT. Translated: CAWQQQGTSNQPQHF. The chain recombines TRBV30 with TRBJ1-5; TRBD1 might be the D (6 bases). Germline loops: CDR1 GTSNPN, CDR2 SVGIG (reference sequence). Trimming removed 5 bases at V and 1 base at J, with 15 bases between. The CDR3 has 15 amino acids.

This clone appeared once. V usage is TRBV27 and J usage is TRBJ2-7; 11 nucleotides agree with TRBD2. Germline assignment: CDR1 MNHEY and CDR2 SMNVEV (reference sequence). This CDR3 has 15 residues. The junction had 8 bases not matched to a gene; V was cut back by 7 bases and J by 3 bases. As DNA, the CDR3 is TGTGCCAGCAAGTCCCCAGGACTAGCGGGCTACGAGCAGTACTTC. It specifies CASKSPGLAGYEQYF.

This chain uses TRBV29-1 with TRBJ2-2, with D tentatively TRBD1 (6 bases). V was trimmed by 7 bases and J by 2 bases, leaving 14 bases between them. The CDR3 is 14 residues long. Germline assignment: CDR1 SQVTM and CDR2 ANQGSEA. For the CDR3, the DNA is TGCAGCGCCTTGACAGGCATCAACACCGGGGAGCTGTTTTTT. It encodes CSALTGINTGELFF.

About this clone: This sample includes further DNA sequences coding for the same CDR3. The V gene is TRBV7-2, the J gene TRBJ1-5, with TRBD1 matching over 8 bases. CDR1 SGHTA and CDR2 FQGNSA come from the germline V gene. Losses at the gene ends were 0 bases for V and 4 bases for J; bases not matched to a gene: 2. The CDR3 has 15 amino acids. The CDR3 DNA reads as TGTGCCAGCAGCTTAGCGGGGACAGGAAATCAGCCCCAGCATTTT. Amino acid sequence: CASSLAGTGNQPQHF.

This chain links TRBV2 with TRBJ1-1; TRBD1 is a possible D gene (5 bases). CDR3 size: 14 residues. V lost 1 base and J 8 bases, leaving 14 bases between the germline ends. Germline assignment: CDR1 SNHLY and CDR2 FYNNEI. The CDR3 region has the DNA TGTGCCAGCAGTGAAGAAGGAGGGCGGACAGAAGCTTTCTTT. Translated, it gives CASSEEGGRTEAFF. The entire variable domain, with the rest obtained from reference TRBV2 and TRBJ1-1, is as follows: EPEVTQTPSHQVTQMGQEVILRCVPISNHLYFYWYRQILGQKVEFLVSFYNNEISEKSEIFDDQFSVERPDGSNFTLKIRSTKLEDSAMYFCASSEEGGRTEAFFGQGTRLTVV.

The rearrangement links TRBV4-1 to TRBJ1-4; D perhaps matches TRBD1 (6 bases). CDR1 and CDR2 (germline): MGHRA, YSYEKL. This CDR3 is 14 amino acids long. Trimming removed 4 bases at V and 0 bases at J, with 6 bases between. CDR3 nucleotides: TGCGCCAGCAGCCGGACAGCAACTAATGAAAAACTGTTTTTT. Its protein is CASSRTATNEKLFF.

The CDR3 sequence: CASSRDRGPTDTQYF. The CDR3 DNA is TGTGCCAGCAGCCGGGACAGGGGGCCGACAGATACGCAGTATTTT. The chain links TRBV6-5 to TRBJ2-3, with 12 bases lining up with TRBD1. The CDR3 runs 15 residues. V dropped 6 bases and J dropped 3; count of bases not matched to a gene: 4. Germline values: CDR1 MNHEY, CDR2 SVGAGI.

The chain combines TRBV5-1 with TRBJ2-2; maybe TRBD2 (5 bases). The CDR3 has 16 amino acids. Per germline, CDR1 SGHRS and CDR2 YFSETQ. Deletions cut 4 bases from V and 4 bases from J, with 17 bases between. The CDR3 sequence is CASSRTAPGGTGELFF. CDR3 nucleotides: TGCGCCAGCAGCCGAACAGCCCCAGGAGGCACCGGGGAGCTGTTTTTT.

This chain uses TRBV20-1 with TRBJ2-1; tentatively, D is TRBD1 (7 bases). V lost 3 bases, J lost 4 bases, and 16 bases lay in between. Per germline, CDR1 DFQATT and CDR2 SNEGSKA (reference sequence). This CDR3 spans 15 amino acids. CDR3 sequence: CSASIMTGRYNEQFF. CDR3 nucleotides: TGCAGTGCTAGTATTATGACAGGGAGGTACAATGAGCAGTTCTTC.

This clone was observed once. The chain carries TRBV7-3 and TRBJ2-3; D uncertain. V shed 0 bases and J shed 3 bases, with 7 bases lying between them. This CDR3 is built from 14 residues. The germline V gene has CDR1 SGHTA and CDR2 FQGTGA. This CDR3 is CASSLTDFTDTQYF. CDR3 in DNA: TGTGCCAGCAGCTTAACCGACTTTACAGATACGCAGTATTTT.

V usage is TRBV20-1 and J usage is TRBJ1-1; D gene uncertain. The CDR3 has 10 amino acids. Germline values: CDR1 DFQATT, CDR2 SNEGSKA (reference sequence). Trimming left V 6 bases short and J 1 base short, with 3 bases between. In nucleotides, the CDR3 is TGCAGTGCACAGAACACTGAAGCTTTCTTT. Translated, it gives CSAQNTEAFF.

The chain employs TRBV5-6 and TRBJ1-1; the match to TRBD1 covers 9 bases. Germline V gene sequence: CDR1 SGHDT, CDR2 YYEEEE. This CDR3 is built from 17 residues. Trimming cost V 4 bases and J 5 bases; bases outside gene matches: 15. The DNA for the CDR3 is TGTGCCAGCAGCCTCTTCCGAACACAGGGGGCACGGACTGAAGCTTTCTTT. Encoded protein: CASSLFRTQGARTEAFF.

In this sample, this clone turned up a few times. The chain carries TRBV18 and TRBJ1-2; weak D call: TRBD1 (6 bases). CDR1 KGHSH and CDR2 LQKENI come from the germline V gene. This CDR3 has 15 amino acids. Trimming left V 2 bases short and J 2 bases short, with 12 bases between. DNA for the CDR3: TGTGCCAGCTCACCAAGACAGGAGTGGAACTATGGCTACACCTTC. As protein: CASSPRQEWNYGYTF. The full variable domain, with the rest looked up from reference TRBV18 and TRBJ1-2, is NAGVMQNPRHLVRRRGQEARLRCSPMKGHSHVYWYRQLPEEGLKFMVYLQKENIIDESGMPKERFSAEFPKEGPSILRIQQVVRGDSAAYFCASSPRQEWNYGYTFGSGTRLTVV.

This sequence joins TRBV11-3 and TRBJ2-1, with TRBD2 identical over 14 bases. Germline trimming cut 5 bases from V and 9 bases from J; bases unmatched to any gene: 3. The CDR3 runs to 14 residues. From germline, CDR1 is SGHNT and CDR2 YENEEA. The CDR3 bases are TGTGCCAGCAGCCGGACTAGCGGGAGGAGTGAGCAGTTCTTC. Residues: CASSRTSGRSEQFF.

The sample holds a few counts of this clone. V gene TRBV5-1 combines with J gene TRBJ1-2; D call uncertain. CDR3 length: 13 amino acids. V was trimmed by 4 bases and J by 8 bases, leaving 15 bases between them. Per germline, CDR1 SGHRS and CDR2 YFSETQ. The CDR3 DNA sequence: TGCGCCAGCAGCCCCGGTCTCCGGGTGGGCTACACCTTC. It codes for CASSPGLRVGYTF. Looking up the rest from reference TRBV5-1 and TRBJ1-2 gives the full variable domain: KAGVTQTPRYLIKTRGQQVTLSCSPISGHRSVSWYQQTPGQGLQFLFEYFSETQRNKGNFPGRFSGRQFSNSRSEMNVSTLELGDSALYLCASSPGLRVGYTFGSGTRLTVV.

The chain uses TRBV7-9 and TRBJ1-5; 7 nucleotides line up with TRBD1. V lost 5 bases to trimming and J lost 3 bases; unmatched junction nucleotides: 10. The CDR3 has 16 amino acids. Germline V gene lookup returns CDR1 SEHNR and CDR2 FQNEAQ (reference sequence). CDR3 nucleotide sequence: TGTGCCAGCAGCGACCGGACAGGTTCTCCCAATCAGCCCCAGCATTTT. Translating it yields CASSDRTGSPNQPQHF.

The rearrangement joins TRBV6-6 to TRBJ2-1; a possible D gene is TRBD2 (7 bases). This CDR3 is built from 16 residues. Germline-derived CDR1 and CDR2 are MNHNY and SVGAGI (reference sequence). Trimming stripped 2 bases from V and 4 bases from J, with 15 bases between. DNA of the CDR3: TGTGCCAGCAGTTACGGGGGCGGGAGTACGTACAATGAGCAGTTCTTC. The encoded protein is CASSYGGGSTYNEQFF.

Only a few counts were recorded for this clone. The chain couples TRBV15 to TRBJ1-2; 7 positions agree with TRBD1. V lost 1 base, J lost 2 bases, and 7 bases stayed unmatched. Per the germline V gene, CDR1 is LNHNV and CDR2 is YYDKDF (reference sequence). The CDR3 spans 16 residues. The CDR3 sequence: CATSRALTGQNYGYTF. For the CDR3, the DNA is TGTGCCACCAGCAGAGCATTGACGGGACAGAACTATGGCTACACCTTC. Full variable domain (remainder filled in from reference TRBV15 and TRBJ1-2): DAMVIQNPRYQVTQFGKPVTLSCSQTLNHNVMYWYQQKSSQAPKLLFHYYDKDFNNEADTPDNFQSRRPNTSFCFLDIRSPGLGDTAMYLCATSRALTGQNYGYTFGSGTRLTVV.

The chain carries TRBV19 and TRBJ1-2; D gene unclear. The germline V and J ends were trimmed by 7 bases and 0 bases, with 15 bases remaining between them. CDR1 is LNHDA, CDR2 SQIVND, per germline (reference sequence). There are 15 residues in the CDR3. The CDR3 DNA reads TGTGCCAGTAAACCCAACGACATATCTAACTATGGCTACACCTTC. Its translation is CASKPNDISNYGYTF.

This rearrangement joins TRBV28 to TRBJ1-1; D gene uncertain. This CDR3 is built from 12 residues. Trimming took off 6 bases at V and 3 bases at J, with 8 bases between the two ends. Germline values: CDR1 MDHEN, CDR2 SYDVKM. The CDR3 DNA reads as TGTGCCAGCAGCCCCCTTGACACTGAAGCTTTCTTT. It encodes CASSPLDTEAFF.

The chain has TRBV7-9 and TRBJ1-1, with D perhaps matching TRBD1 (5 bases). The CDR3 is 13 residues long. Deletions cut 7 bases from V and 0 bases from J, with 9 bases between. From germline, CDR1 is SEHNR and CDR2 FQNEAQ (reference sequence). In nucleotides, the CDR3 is TGTGCCAGCACCCGGGGGATGAACACTGAAGCTTTCTTT. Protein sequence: CASTRGMNTEAFF.

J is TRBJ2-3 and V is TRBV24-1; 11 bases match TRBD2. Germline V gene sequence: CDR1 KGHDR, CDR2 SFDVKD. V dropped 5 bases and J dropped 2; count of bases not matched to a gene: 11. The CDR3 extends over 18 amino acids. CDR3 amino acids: CATSGGLADRMYTDTQYF. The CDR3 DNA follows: TGTGCCACCAGTGGGGGACTAGCGGATCGAATGTACACAGATACGCAGTATTTT.

For the CDR3, the DNA is TGTGCCAGCAGTCAGGGCAGTTACAATGAGCAGTTCTTC. Its protein is CASSQGSYNEQFF. The chain has TRBV7-3 and TRBJ2-1, with D possibly TRBD1 on 5 matching bases. The CDR3 length is 13 residues. CDR1 is SGHTA, CDR2 FQGTGA, per germline. Trimming pared 6 bases from V and 4 bases from J, leaving 10 bases between.

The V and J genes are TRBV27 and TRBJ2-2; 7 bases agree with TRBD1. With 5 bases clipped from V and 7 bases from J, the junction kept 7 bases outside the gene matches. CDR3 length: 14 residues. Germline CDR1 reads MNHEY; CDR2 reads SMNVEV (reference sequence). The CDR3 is CASSRSNRGGELFF. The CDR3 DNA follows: TGTGCCAGCAGTCGATCGAACAGGGGCGGGGAGCTGTTTTTT.

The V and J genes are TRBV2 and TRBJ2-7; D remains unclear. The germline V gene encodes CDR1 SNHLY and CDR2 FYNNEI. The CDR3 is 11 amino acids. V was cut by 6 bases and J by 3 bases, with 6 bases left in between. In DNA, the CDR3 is TGTGCCAGCAGCCCTCTCTACGAGCAGTACTTC. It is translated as CASSPLYEQYF.